A single sample gave rise to the 13 T cell receptor beta chains below, sequenced in a study of T cell responses to AZD1222 COVID-19 vaccine. Sequencing was performed with immunoSEQ multiplex PCR; in TCRdb, only in-frame clones are kept and a portion is missing. The sample has 97,000 or so clones; 80% to 95% are singletons. Sequencing was performed on peripheral blood, taken 28 days after the second AZD1222 dose. The receptors shown here come from an adult who received the AZD1222 COVID-19 vaccine.

V and J are TRBV7-2 and TRBJ2-7, with 7 bases matching TRBD1. V lost 4 bases, J lost 5 bases, and 5 bases stayed unmatched. The CDR3 consists of 13 residues. Germline CDR1 reads SGHTA; CDR2 reads FQGNSA. This CDR3 reads CASSYDRANEQYF. Written as DNA, the CDR3 is TGTGCCAGCAGCTATGACAGGGCCAACGAGCAGTACTTC.

The chain recombines TRBV19 with TRBJ1-1; 7 bases fit TRBD1. Germline loops: CDR1 LNHDA, CDR2 SQIVND (reference sequence). The CDR3 length is 12 residues. Germline trimming cut 5 bases from V and 6 bases from J; bases unmatched to any gene: 3. The CDR3 nucleotides are TGTGCCAGTAGTCTCGGGACAGCTGAAGCTTTCTTT. It codes for CASSLGTAEAFF.

The V and J genes are TRBV7-8 and TRBJ1-1; D remains ambiguous. V lost 1 base and J lost 1, with 4 bases in between. The CDR3 contains 13 residues. CDR1 is SGHVS and CDR2 is FQNEAQ in the germline V gene. CDR3 residues: CASSLVQNTEAFF. The CDR3, as DNA: TGTGCCAGCAGCTTAGTTCAGAACACTGAAGCTTTCTTT. The whole variable domain, filled in from reference TRBV7-8 and TRBJ1-1, reads GAGVSQSPRYKVAKRGQDVALRCDPISGHVSLFWYQQALGQGPEFLTYFQNEAQLDKSGLPSDRFFAERPEGSVSTLKIQRTQQEDSAVYLCASSLVQNTEAFFGQGTRLTVV.

The chain carries TRBV5-6 and TRBJ2-3; 8 bases line up with TRBD2. Germline values: CDR1 SGHDT, CDR2 YYEEEE. The CDR3 has 15 amino acids. V dropped 6 bases and J dropped 7; count of bases not matched to a gene: 13. The CDR3 DNA follows: TGTGCCAGCACCTCAACTAGCGGCACCGGGTATACGCAGTATTTT. Residues: CASTSTSGTGYTQYF.

V gene TRBV28 combines with J gene TRBJ1-6, with D possibly TRBD1 on 5 matching bases. This CDR3 contains 13 residues. V was trimmed by 8 bases and J by 7 bases, leaving 12 bases between them. From germline, CDR1 is MDHEN and CDR2 SYDVKM. DNA of the CDR3: TGTGCCAGCGAGGACAACCCAAATTCACCCCTCCACTTT. Its translation is CASEDNPNSPLHF. Combining the CDR3 with reference TRBV28 and TRBJ1-6 gives the whole variable domain DVKVTQSSRYLVKRTGEKVFLECVQDMDHENMFWYRQDPGLGLRLIYFSYDVKMKEKGDIPEGYSVSREKKERFSLILESASTNQTSMYLCASEDNPNSPLHFGNGTRLTVT.

The chain links TRBV5-6 to TRBJ2-1; 7 positions match TRBD2. The J segment lost 10 bases and the V segment lost 4 bases, leaving 8 bases of the junction unmatched. This CDR3 has 13 residues. Germline CDR1 reads SGHDT; CDR2 reads YYEEEE. The CDR3 loop is CASSRWEGREQFF. For the CDR3, the DNA is TGTGCCAGCAGCCGGTGGGAGGGGAGGGAGCAGTTCTTC. The whole variable domain, filled in from reference TRBV5-6 and TRBJ2-1, reads DAGVTQSPTHLIKTRGQQVTLRCSPKSGHDTVSWYQQALGQGPQFIFQYYEEEERQRGNFPDRFSGHQFPNYSSELNVNALLLGDSALYLCASSRWEGREQFFGPGTRLTVL.

DNA for the CDR3: TGCGCCAGCAGCTTGGGGACTGCTTTTAGCGAGCAGTACTTC. Protein: CASSLGTAFSEQYF. This chain joins TRBV5-1 and TRBJ2-7; D possibly corresponds to TRBD2 (5 bases). Trimming cost V 0 bases and J 6 bases, with 13 bases left between them. Germline-derived CDR1 and CDR2 are SGHRS and YFSETQ. The CDR3 consists of 14 residues.

This clone was found a few times. The chain recombines TRBV11-2 with TRBJ2-1; D unresolved. The CDR3 has 13 residues. Germline V CDR1 and CDR2: SGHAT, FQNNGV. V lost 2 bases and J lost 6, with 8 bases in between. The DNA for the CDR3 is TGTGCCAGCAGCTTAAATACAGTCAATGAGCAGTTCTTC. It is translated as CASSLNTVNEQFF.

For the CDR3, the DNA is TGTGCCAGCAGGCCCCCCACAGGGTCTCCTAACTATGGCTACACCTTC. This codes for CASRPPTGSPNYGYTF. The J gene is TRBJ1-2, the V gene TRBV28; the D gene is possibly TRBD1 (6 bases). The CDR3 runs 16 residues. Germline assignment: CDR1 MDHEN and CDR2 SYDVKM. V was clipped by 6 bases and J by 0 bases, with 17 bases between them.

This chain connects TRBV24-1 to TRBJ2-5; maybe TRBD2 (6 bases). V was trimmed by 4 bases and J by 4 bases, leaving 15 bases between them. The CDR3 covers 15 residues. Germline-derived CDR1 and CDR2 are KGHDR and SFDVKD. CDR3 nucleotide sequence: TGTGCCACCAGTGACGGGGACGGGACTCCAGAGACCCAGTACTTC. The encoded protein is CATSDGDGTPETQYF.

The rearrangement uses TRBV5-8 and TRBJ1-4; possibly TRBD1 for D (6 bases). This CDR3 contains 16 residues. CDR1 and CDR2 from the germline V gene are SGHTS and YDEGEE. The germline V and J ends were trimmed by 5 bases and 9 bases, with 23 bases remaining between them. The CDR3 sequence: CASSLKDTGAMQKLFF. In DNA form, the CDR3 reads TGTGCCAGCAGTTTGAAGGATACGGGGGCGATGCAAAAACTGTTTTTT.

This chain links TRBV24-1 with TRBJ1-5; no clear D gene. Deletions cut 0 bases from V and 3 bases from J, with 5 bases between. CDR1 KGHDR and CDR2 SFDVKD come from the germline V gene. The CDR3 has 14 residues. The CDR3 spells CATSDLWDNQPQHF. The CDR3, as DNA: TGTGCCACCAGTGATTTGTGGGACAATCAGCCCCAGCATTTT.

V usage is TRBV19 and J usage is TRBJ1-5; TRBD1 is a possible D gene (6 bases). The germline V and J ends were trimmed by 7 bases and 0 bases, with 10 bases remaining between them. This CDR3 comprises 14 residues. CDR1 and CDR2 from the germline V gene are LNHDA and SQIVND (reference sequence). The CDR3 DNA sequence: TGTGCCAGTATGGGGGGGCTTAGCAATCAGCCCCAGCATTTT. This sequence encodes CASMGGLSNQPQHF.